The rows below give T cell receptor beta chains drawn from one sample of a study of T cell repertoires in cytomegalovirus infection. TCRdb itself ran the reads through MiXCR, one entry per CDR3 protein. In the table there are 150,000 or so distinct CDR3 sequences, 20% to 30% of which are singletons. The sequencing input was PBMCs. The receptors shown here come from a human donor in good health (CMV status not recorded). Some clones in this sample may be carry-over from other donors' samples. CDR3s include the opening cysteine and the closing phenylalanine or tryptophan. The order of the fields is clone size, D gene, V gene, J gene, CDR3 protein, CDR3 DNA. D genes are given only for firm matches. Size values are once, few and many counts, or a class for expanded clones, and some rows have none.

>many|TRBD1|TRBV28|TRBJ2-1
CASSWPTTGGGINEQFF
TGTGCCAGCAGCTGGCCCACGACAGGGGGCGGAATCAATGAGCAGTTCTTC
>many|.|TRBV7-3|TRBJ1-6
CASSFSPVNSPLHF
TGTGCCAGCAGCTTCAGTCCTGTAAATTCACCCCTCCACTTT
>.|TRBD1|TRBV2|TRBJ1-5
CASRDRGYYQPQHF
TGTGCCAGCAGGGACAGGGGGTATTATCAGCCCCAGCATTTT
>.|TRBD2|TRBV5-1|TRBJ2-3
CASSLKLAGGTNTDTQYF
TGCGCCAGCAGCTTAAAACTAGCGGGGGGGACAAACACAGATACGCAGTATTTT
>few|.|TRBV3-1|TRBJ2-7
CASSRNDEQYF
TGTGCCAGCAGCCGAAACGACGAGCAGTACTTC
>few|TRBD2|TRBV2|TRBJ2-2
CASSGSGLAGVTGELFF
TGTGCCAGCAGCGGAAGTGGACTAGCGGGAGTCACCGGGGAGCTGTTTTTT
>many|.|TRBV7-2|TRBJ2-2
CASRRLVNTGELFF
TGTGCCAGCAGAAGACTAGTAAACACCGGGGAGCTGTTTTTT
>few|.|TRBV14|TRBJ1-6
CASRAGLDTPLHF
TGTGCCAGCCGGGCAGGATTAGATACACCCCTCCACTTT
>few|.|TRBV11-2|TRBJ1-1
CASSFADTEAFF
TGTGCCAGCAGCTTCGCCGACACTGAAGCTTTCTTT
>many|.|TRBV5-1|TRBJ2-6
CASSLASGANVLTF
TGCGCCAGCAGCTTAGCCTCTGGGGCCAACGTCCTGACTTTC
>.|.|TRBV6-2/TRBV6-3|TRBJ2-3
CASSYPGFVTDTQYF
TGTGCCAGCAGTTACCCCGGTTTTGTTACAGATACGCAGTATTTT
>.|TRBD2|TRBV24-1|TRBJ2-3
CATSDRTSGRGDTQYF
TGTGCCACCAGTGATCGGACTAGCGGGAGGGGGGATACGCAGTATTTT
>many|TRBD2|TRBV7-2|TRBJ2-5
CASSQTSGRWETQYF
TGTGCCAGCAGCCAGACTAGCGGGAGATGGGAGACCCAGTACTTC
>many|.|TRBV7-2|TRBJ2-2
CASSLAVGAAGELFF
TGTGCCAGCAGCTTAGCGGTAGGGGCTGCCGGGGAGCTGTTTTTT
>few|.|TRBV28|TRBJ1-1
CASSLGRDNTEAFF
TGTGCCAGCAGTTTAGGGAGAGATAACACTGAAGCTTTCTTT
>.|TRBD2|TRBV5-1|TRBJ2-3
CASSLALAGASTDTQYF
TGCGCCAGCAGCTTGGCGCTAGCGGGGGCTAGCACAGATACGCAGTATTTT
>.|.|TRBV7-9|TRBJ2-7
CASSSAGVGGEQYF
TGTGCCAGCAGCTCCGCAGGGGTGGGGGGCGAGCAGTACTTC
>few|.|TRBV7-9|TRBJ2-5
CASSFSTSPETQYF
TGTGCCAGCAGCTTCTCGACTTCCCCGGAGACCCAGTACTTC
>.|TRBD1|TRBV7-2|TRBJ1-5
CASSPLNPGGSQPQHF
TGTGCCAGCAGCCCCTTGAACCCAGGGGGCAGTCAGCCCCAGCATTTT
>.|.|TRBV3-1|TRBJ2-7
CASSLKGTLYEQYF
TGTGCCAGCAGCCTAAAGGGGACACTCTACGAGCAGTACTTC
>.|.|TRBV28|TRBJ1-1
CASITVWTVAFF
TGTGCCAGCATAACTGTTTGGACTGTAGCTTTCTTT
>.|TRBD2|TRBV10-2|TRBJ2-5
CASETSGDQETQYF
TGCGCCAGTGAGACTAGCGGAGATCAAGAGACCCAGTACTTC
>.|.|TRBV7-3|TRBJ1-6
CASSLNPGSYNSPLHF
TGTGCCAGCAGCTTAAATCCGGGCTCCTATAATTCACCCCTCCACTTT
>many|.|TRBV7-2|TRBJ1-1
CASSLRRGEAFF
TGTGCCAGCAGCTTAAGGAGAGGAGAAGCTTTCTTT
>many|.|TRBV7-8|TRBJ1-5
CASSSTDGQPQHF
TGTGCCAGCAGCTCGACAGACGGCCAGCCCCAGCATTTT
>many|TRBD2|TRBV7-8|TRBJ2-3
CASSTRLAGVTDTQYF
TGTGCCAGCAGCACCCGACTAGCGGGAGTAACAGATACGCAGTATTTT
>.|.|TRBV7-9|TRBJ1-2
CASSLVGSYGYTF
TGTGCCAGCAGCTTAGTAGGCAGCTATGGCTACACCTTC
>few|TRBD1|TRBV6-2/TRBV6-3|TRBJ1-1
CASSYPTGDMEAFF
TGTGCCAGCAGTTATCCCACAGGGGACATGGAAGCTTTCTTT
>.|.|TRBV4-1|TRBJ2-5
CASSQDLTTEETQYF
TGCGCCAGCAGCCAAGATCTGACTACTGAAGAGACCCAGTACTTC
>.|TRBD1|TRBV7-9|TRBJ2-7
CASSDPGQFYEQYF
TGTGCCAGCAGCGATCCGGGACAGTTCTACGAGCAGTACTTC
>.|TRBD1|TRBV15|TRBJ1-5
CATSTPVGQGLGSNQPQHF
TGTGCCACCAGCACTCCGGTGGGACAGGGGCTCGGGAGCAATCAGCCCCAGCATTTT
>many|.|TRBV7-8|TRBJ2-5
CASSGYRILQETQYF
TGTGCCAGCAGCGGTTACAGGATACTACAAGAGACCCAGTACTTC
>.|.|TRBV28|TRBJ2-7
CASSGVNGPSSYEQYF
TGTGCCAGCAGTGGGGTTAACGGGCCTAGCTCCTACGAGCAGTACTTC